These 23 T cell receptor beta chains originate from one sample sequenced in a study of response to subunit inactivated influenza vaccine. TCRdb fed the RT-PCR reads into MiXCR, producing one record per CDR3 protein. The data show 490,000 or so distinct CDR3 sequences, approximately 7.6% seen once. The sample consisted of PBMCs from blood, taken less than 30 months after vaccination. These receptors were collected from a man between 45 and 75 years old who received an inactivated influenza vaccine.

This clonotype has just a few counts. The chain links TRBV28 to TRBJ2-2, with D maybe TRBD2 (5 bases). V was cut by 6 bases and J by 2 bases, with 13 bases left in between. Per the germline V gene, CDR1 is MDHEN and CDR2 is SYDVKM. CDR3 length: 15 amino acids. CDR3 in amino acids: CASRRRGINTGELFF. The CDR3 nucleotides are TGTGCCAGCAGACGACGGGGAATTAACACCGGGGAGCTGTTTTTT. The full variable domain, in which reference TRBV28 and TRBJ2-2 provide the parts outside the CDR3, is DVKVTQSSRYLVKRTGEKVFLECVQDMDHENMFWYRQDPGLGLRLIYFSYDVKMKEKGDIPEGYSVSREKKERFSLILESASTNQTSMYLCASRRRGINTGELFFGEGSRLTVL.

The chain carries TRBV12-3 or TRBV12-4 and TRBJ2-3, with D possibly called TRBD1 or TRBD2 (5 bases each). This CDR3 region has 16 residues. The ends were cut back, 5 bases at V and 6 bases at J, with 21 bases in the middle. CDR3 in amino acids: CASSNGAIASFDTQYF. The CDR3 DNA reads TGTGCCAGCAGTAACGGGGCTATAGCGTCGTTCGATACGCAGTATTTT.

V and J are TRBV30 and TRBJ1-2; no clear D. Germline V gene data show CDR1 as GTSNPN and CDR2 as SVGIG (reference sequence). This CDR3 comprises 12 residues. V was pared by 3 bases and J by 2 bases, with 7 bases between. The CDR3 bases are TGTGCCTGGAGGAAGGGAAACTATGGCTACACCTTC. Protein sequence: CAWRKGNYGYTF.

This clonotype occurred many times. This chain joins TRBV12-3 or TRBV12-4 and TRBJ2-7; 12 bases agree with TRBD2. Germline trimming cut 9 bases from V and 5 bases from J; bases unmatched to any gene: 5. This CDR3 comprises 13 residues. The CDR3 coding sequence is TGTGCCAGTAGACTAGCGGGAGAAAACGAGCAGTACTTC. Translation gives CASRLAGENEQYF.

The chain carries TRBV4-3 and TRBJ1-5, with 9 bases that match TRBD1. The V gene's germline CDR1 is LGHNA and CDR2 YSLEER. V shed 5 bases, J shed 7 bases, and the junction held 9 bases outside the gene matches. CDR3 length: 15 residues. CDR3 region: CASSDGQGKGQPQHF. Here the CDR3 DNA reads TGCGCCAGCAGCGACGGACAGGGGAAGGGCCAGCCCCAGCATTTT.

The sample holds a few counts of this clonotype. J is TRBJ2-1 and V is TRBV4-2, with 9 bases identical to TRBD2. Unmatched junction bases numbered 8, after V lost 1 base and J lost 4 bases. This CDR3 is 17 amino acids long. Germline V lookup: CDR1 LGHNA, CDR2 YNFKEQ. CDR3 nucleotides: TGTGCCAGCAGCCAAGGTTTTGCGGGGGGGAGGTACAATGAGCAGTTCTTC. Translated, it gives CASSQGFAGGRYNEQFF.

This clonotype turned up a few times. The chain uses TRBV2 and TRBJ1-1; D is possibly TRBD1 (6 bases). V was clipped by 6 bases and J by 0 bases, with 17 bases between them. The CDR3 is 16 residues long. Germline assignment: CDR1 SNHLY and CDR2 FYNNEI. CDR3 in amino acids: CASRYTGMGMNTEAFF. The CDR3 nucleotides are TGTGCCAGCAGGTACACAGGGATGGGGATGAACACTGAAGCTTTCTTT.

This clonotype was counted between two and nine times. The chain recombines TRBV7-8 with TRBJ2-3; D gene unclear. The CDR3 consists of 13 residues. Germline V CDR1 and CDR2: SGHVS, FQNEAQ. V lost 1 base to trimming and J lost 2 bases, with 4 bases between them. Here the CDR3 DNA reads TGTGCCAGCAGCTTAGTCGACACAGATACGCAGTATTTT. It codes for CASSLVDTDTQYF. Combining the CDR3 with reference TRBV7-8 and TRBJ2-3 gives the whole variable domain GAGVSQSPRYKVAKRGQDVALRCDPISGHVSLFWYQQALGQGPEFLTYFQNEAQLDKSGLPSDRFFAERPEGSVSTLKIQRTQQEDSAVYLCASSLVDTDTQYFGPGTRLTVL.

This clonotype was picked up a small number of times. This chain links TRBV7-9 with TRBJ2-1, with a possible D match to TRBD2 (5 bases). CDR3 size: 15 residues. V dropped 0 bases and J dropped 7 bases, with 13 bases sitting between them. Germline V gene lookup returns CDR1 SEHNR and CDR2 FQNEAQ (reference sequence). The CDR3 sequence is CASSLAPDYFNEQFF. The CDR3 nucleotides read TGTGCCAGCAGCTTAGCCCCTGACTATTTTAATGAGCAGTTCTTC.

The V gene is TRBV28, the J gene TRBJ2-5; the match to TRBD2 covers 8 bases. With V trimmed by 6 bases and J by 1 base, 7 bases remained unmatched. The CDR3 is 15 amino acids. Germline values: CDR1 MDHEN, CDR2 SYDVKM. CDR3 sequence: CASSSAGESQETQYF. CDR3 coding DNA: TGTGCCAGCAGCTCAGCGGGGGAGAGCCAAGAGACCCAGTACTTC.

The CDR3 reads CASSHRDRNSPLHF. The CDR3 region has the DNA TGTGCCAGCAGCCACCGCGACAGAAATTCACCCCTCCACTTT. V gene TRBV6-1 combines with J gene TRBJ1-6, with a possible D match to TRBD1 (5 bases). Germline CDR1 MNHNS, CDR2 SASEGT. The CDR3 runs 14 residues. Trimming took 6 bases from V and 7 from J, leaving 13 bases between them.

The sample holds many counts of this clonotype. The J gene is TRBJ2-3, the V gene TRBV4-2; 11 nucleotides match TRBD2. Germline V gene lookup returns CDR1 LGHNA and CDR2 YNFKEQ. CDR3 length equals 15 residues. V shed 6 bases and J 3 bases; nucleotides not matched to a gene: 5. The CDR3 is CASSPTSGVTDTQYF. The DNA for the CDR3 is TGTGCCAGCAGTCCGACTAGCGGGGTTACAGATACGCAGTATTTT.

The chain uses TRBV4-3 and TRBJ2-1, with 12 bases fitting TRBD2. The trim removed 5 bases at V and 7 bases at J, leaving 6 bases unmatched. Germline V gene lookup returns CDR1 LGHNA and CDR2 YSLEER. The CDR3 runs to 15 residues. This chain's CDR3 is CASSSLAGGINEQFF. The CDR3 coding sequence is TGCGCCAGCAGCTCCCTAGCGGGGGGGATAAATGAGCAGTTCTTC.

The chain is built from TRBV12-3 or TRBV12-4 and TRBJ2-5; 12 bases agree with TRBD2. The CDR3 covers 16 residues. Trimming removed 4 bases from V and 5 bases from J; junction bases left unmatched: 8. The CDR3 sequence: CASSSIEGLAGETQYF. The CDR3 DNA is TGTGCCAGCAGTTCCATCGAAGGACTAGCGGGGGAGACCCAGTACTTC.

This clonotype was counted a few times. The rearrangement links TRBV30 to TRBJ1-4, with a weak D call TRBD1 (6 bases). The CDR3 is 13 amino acids. CDR1 is GTSNPN and CDR2 is SVGIG in the germline V gene (reference sequence). Trimming took 1 base from V and 8 from J, leaving 11 bases between them. The CDR3 DNA is TGTGCCTGGAGTGGGACAGTTGGAGAAAAACTGTTTTTT. This gives the protein CAWSGTVGEKLFF.

This clonotype was recorded at least ten times. The chain recombines TRBV4-3 with TRBJ2-7; D remains unclear. Germline V gene lookup returns CDR1 LGHNA and CDR2 YSLEER. CDR3 length: 14 amino acids. Trimming left V 0 bases short and J 3 bases short, with 9 bases between. Here the CDR3 reads CASSQDYGSYEQYF. CDR3 DNA sequence: TGCGCCAGCAGCCAAGATTACGGCAGCTACGAGCAGTACTTC.

CDR3 loop: CSSLGLTGTDTQYF. The DNA of the CDR3 is TGCAGTTCCCTTGGACTAACCGGCACAGATACGCAGTATTTT. V and J are TRBV29-1 and TRBJ2-3, with D perhaps TRBD2 (6 bases). CDR3 length: 14 residues. Germline loops: CDR1 SQVTM, CDR2 ANQGSEA.

This clonotype was observed a few times. The chain joins TRBV5-1 to TRBJ1-2; 7 nucleotides align to TRBD1. This CDR3 comprises 15 residues. Germline CDR1 is SGHRS and CDR2 is YFSETQ. The trim removed 0 bases at V and 4 bases at J, leaving 6 bases unmatched. The CDR3 protein is CASSLALRDSYGYTF. CDR3 nucleotide sequence: TGCGCCAGCAGCTTGGCCCTCCGGGACAGCTATGGCTACACCTTC.

This clonotype was found many times. This chain connects TRBV18 to TRBJ2-2; D unclear. Germline-derived CDR1 and CDR2 are KGHSH and LQKENI. This CDR3 is built from 12 residues. The ends were cut back, 8 bases at V and 5 bases at J, with 9 bases in the middle. The CDR3 DNA reads as TGTGCCAGCAGCCCCAGGACCGGGGAGCTGTTTTTT. Translating it yields CASSPRTGELFF.

V and J are TRBV18 and TRBJ1-6, with TRBD1 matching over 7 bases. Germline V gives CDR1 KGHSH, CDR2 LQKENI. V lost 2 bases to trimming and J lost 10 bases; unmatched junction nucleotides: 11. This CDR3 spans 16 amino acids. The CDR3 DNA reads as TGTGCCAGCTCACCAGGACAGGTCTCCCAAGGATCACCCCTCCACTTT. Its protein product is CASSPGQVSQGSPLHF.

V usage is TRBV20-1 and J usage is TRBJ1-6; no clear D gene. In germline, CDR1 is DFQATT, CDR2 SNEGSKA (reference sequence). V shed 3 bases and J shed 5 bases, with 11 bases lying between them. This CDR3 has 14 amino acids. This CDR3 is CSARVPGNNSPLHF. Written as DNA, the CDR3 is TGCAGTGCTAGGGTACCGGGGAATAATTCACCCCTCCACTTT.

This clonotype occurred many times. The chain joins TRBV7-2 to TRBJ2-3, with TRBD2 identical over 13 bases. Germline CDR1 reads SGHTA; CDR2 reads FQGNSA. The CDR3 is 15 amino acids. V lost 4 bases, J lost 6 bases, and 4 bases stayed unmatched. The CDR3 region is CASSSGLAGVDTQYF. DNA for the CDR3: TGTGCCAGCAGCTCCGGACTAGCGGGAGTGGATACGCAGTATTTT.

The chain employs TRBV10-3 and TRBJ1-2; tentative D call: TRBD1 (6 bases). This CDR3 is 15 amino acids long. V lost 0 bases and J 4 bases, leaving 12 bases between the germline ends. The germline V gene has CDR1 ENHRY and CDR2 SYGVKD. The CDR3 is CAISESTGTSYGYTF. The CDR3 nucleotides read TGTGCCATCAGTGAGTCTACAGGGACGAGCTATGGCTACACCTTC.